This entry is about one TCR beta chain. Which antigen it targets is not known. The source of the sample is a study of cytomegalovirus exposure and HLA in healthy donors (dated 2017 in TCRdb). Concerning the study at large: According to an earlier analysis of several hundred of the donors, about 190 million T cells yielded 95 million to 140 million unique TCR beta sequences and around 300 Gb of sequence data. An earlier analysis of around 580 of the donors used high-throughput TCR beta sequencing to judge whether each TCR beta V gene segment behaved as functional or pseudogenic. The study used immunosequencing to profile the T cell repertoires of under 700 subjects and linked those repertoires to cytomegalovirus serostatus. The study aimed to test whether signatures of past pathogen exposure could be identified by cataloging public T cell receptors. In a later genetic analysis, genome-wide SNP genotypes for about 55% of the roughly 670 donors were used, and that subset was treated as a discovery cohort. A few DR-DQ haplotypes were treated as single units for association and clustering because of strong linkage in the cohort. Along with the approximately 650-subject first cohort, a separate validation cohort of around 120 different subjects was used. Alongside the repertoire data, information on donor age, sex, ethnicity and CMV serostatus was compiled. In the later analysis, no new phenotypic data were used to find candidate immune exposures; instead, reliance was placed on TCR beta sequences and their occurrence across donors. HLA typing included class I and class II loci at four-digit resolution. In a later analysis, previously published TCR beta repertoires from roughly 710 donors were re-analyzed and high-resolution HLA genotyping was added so that TCR occurrence patterns could be studied. Every discovery cohort repertoire had been produced on one sequencing platform. The number of donors typed differed by locus, with 629-630 for A, B, C, DRB1 and DQB1, more than 500 for DQA1, about 610 for DPA1, and 472 for DPB1. Approximately 300 gigabases of sequencing data and roughly 80 million unique TCR sequences made up an early release that covered 500 to 700 HLA-typed donors. Across some 400 genotyped donors of the cohort, an average of about 240,000 unique TCR beta nucleotide sequences per donor were sequenced, and roughly 17% of those sequences were non-productive. Of the 398 genotyped donors, approximately 81% were placed in the genetic ancestry cluster associated with self-reported Caucasian donors. To predict cytomegalovirus infection status, the study brought together high-throughput TCR immunosequencing, statistical association of individual TCRs with disease status, and machine learning.

The cohort comprised some 680 healthy bone marrow donors. At the time of sampling, all cohort members were nominally healthy, though unrecorded immune exposures were likely present. The donor tested CMV seropositive and was one of the 289 seropositive cohort members. A peripheral blood sample was provided by each donor, and peripheral blood mononuclear cells were used for TCR beta sequencing. The Qiagen DNeasy Blood Extraction Kit was used to extract genomic DNA from the blood cell samples. Beyond this particular receptor, the publication reports: In both the original and validation cohorts, the classifier was reported to diagnose cytomegalovirus status with high specificity and sensitivity. A later analysis reported that several top co-occurrence clusters appeared linked to parvovirus B19, influenza, CMV and Epstein-Barr virus. Because the 87-base-pair reads could not distinguish some IMGT-functional V segments, including TRBV6-2 and TRBV6-3, those segments were excluded. Roughly uniform sequencing depth across donors was assumed in presence/absence analyses, although this assumption may not hold. Over 15 rarely observed V segments, including chromosome 9 orphons, were excluded from the earlier analysis of several hundred of the donors because counts were too low. Strong co-occurrence of HLA alleles, especially DR and DQ, made assigning TCR associations to individual alleles difficult. A further reported finding was that TCR beta sequences accurately predicted the HLA-A and HLA-B alleles for most subjects in the first cohort. Broadly in line with IMGT annotations, most TCR beta V segments showed up in productive rearrangements about 90% or about 30% of the time in an earlier analysis of several hundred of the donors. According to a later genetic analysis, donors in an Asian-associated ancestry cluster had fewer N-insertions in productive TCRs than the approximately 670-donor mean. According to a later analysis, most CMV-associated TCR beta chains appeared to be HLA-restricted, and the HLA associations seemed to be driven largely by CMV exposure. In vitro tests confirmed that three of the cytomegalovirus-associated TCR beta chains recognize cytomegalovirus antigens. An association between a missense DCLRE1C variant and V-gene and J-gene trimming of TCR beta chains was found in a later genetic analysis and replicated in an independent cohort. The study gave a list of 150 to 200 TCR beta chains associated with cytomegalovirus. CMV serostatus was the only immune exposure information available for the cohort. A group of highly shared sequence variants was considered likely to be a technical artifact of the sequencing pipeline. Because HLA typing was unavailable for some donors at each locus, only the typed subset was used in association tests. Most TCR sequences were observed very rarely across donors, whereas some public TCRs were present in many individuals. According to the authors, the approach could potentially be generalized to other disease states and immunological phenotypes. In a later analysis, some 17,000 TCR beta sequences were associated with specific HLA alleles at a false discovery rate of 0.05. In this cohort, only TCR beta chains were sequenced, and detectable features were limited by the absence of alpha or paired-chain data. In a later analysis, the rate of TCR association differed among HLA loci, with DRB1 alleles having the most associated TCRs and HLA-C alleles having the fewest. In a later analysis, HLA-associated TCR beta chains showed more clonal expansion and lower generation probabilities than non-associated chains that were equally common. Correlated functional status among segregating V segments might be attributable to linkage disequilibrium, but an unknown experimental factor could not be ruled out.

Library construction relied on the immunoSEQ multiplex PCR assay. For the multiplex PCR, a mixture combining 60 forward primers for TCR Vbeta segments and 13 reverse primers for TCR Jbeta segments was used. The CDR3 region of rearranged TCR beta genes was amplified from genomic DNA by a multiplex PCR assay. On the Illumina HiSeq System, the amplified TCR beta libraries were sequenced as 87-base-pair reads. On the authors' methods: In a later analysis, tens of millions of unique TCR beta chains were counted across the approximately 640 repertoires, and about 10 million of these chains were shared by at least two donors. To remove PCR and sequencing errors, raw reads were error-corrected and collapsed into unique sequences using a nearest-neighbor algorithm that merged closely related sequences. Alignment of CDR3 sequences to IMGT reference sequences was used to assign V, D and J gene segments. For a sequence to be retained, a match of at least six nucleotides was required to both a V gene segment and a J gene segment. A rearrangement was called productive if the CDR3 had no stop codons and remained in frame with V and J, and every other rearrangement was called non-productive. Following IMGT convention, CDR3 was defined as the stretch from the second conserved V-encoded cysteine up to the conserved J-encoded phenylalanine. The earlier analysis of about 500 of the donors excluded sequences that lacked an unambiguous match to a single V gene segment. An earlier analysis of a few hundred of the donors classified V segments as functional when productive rearrangements were above 56.7% and as segregating when the standard deviation between donors was above 5%. To diagnose cytomegalovirus status from the catalog of TCR beta chain sequences, a statistical classification framework was built. In a later analysis, TCR nucleotide sequences were compared against IMGT/GENE-DB human TR gene sequences so that V and J genes could be assigned. A later analysis assigned CDR3 sequences and most-parsimonious VDJ recombination scenarios with the TCRdist pipeline. In a later analysis, each TCR beta chain was defined by its CDR3 amino acid sequence together with its V-gene family, and reads lacking a unique V-gene family were excluded. A later analysis removed 450 to 600 highly shared, low-generation-probability nucleotide sequences to deal with suspected cross-contamination and a sequencing artifact. A later analysis calculated a clonal expansion index for each public chain from normalized within-repertoire ranks of inferred template counts. A later analysis computed generation probabilities with a VDJ recombination model fitted to out-of-frame rearrangements, and checked the results against IGoR. In a later analysis, TCR-TCR, TCR-HLA and TCR-CMV co-occurrence was scored with hypergeometric tests, and a repertoire-size bias correction was applied to TCR pairs. A later analysis estimated false discovery rates by permuting HLA or CMV assignments 20 times. A later analysis grouped co-occurring TCRs with DBSCAN, adding TCRdist sequence similarity when clustering within HLA-allele-positive subsets. For co-occurrence clustering, repertoires with fewer than 30,000 or more than 120,000 public chains were excluded, along with several repertoires with anomalous nucleotide sharing. As stored in TCRdb, this immuneACCESS dataset retains in-frame rearrangements with V and J assigned. A fraction of the clones does not appear; measured against another copy, unresolved V genes explain less than half of the discrepancy, and the remainder lacks a known reason. D and trimming come from the DNA, and the V and J calls and clone size come from that table. For this sample, the table gives more than 200,000 clones. The ten largest clonotypes hold roughly 0.98% of the sample.

The V and J ends are trimmed by 3 bases and 4 bases, leaving 13 bases between them. There are 14 amino acids in the CDR3, from cysteine to phenylalanine inclusive. The only DNA kept is the CDR3, 42 bases in frame from the first base. The germline V gene sets CDR1 to MGHRA and CDR2 to YSYEKL. Recombination connected TRBV4-1 to TRBJ2-7; a tentative D match to TRBD2 spans 6 bases. Material: PBMCs. This receptor was obtained from a woman aged 30 to 39 in good health and CMV-seropositive. The CDR3 loop reads CASSQGGSLYEQYF. The sequenced DNA is TGCGCCAGCAGCCAGGGGGGATCCCTTTACGAGCAGTACTTC.